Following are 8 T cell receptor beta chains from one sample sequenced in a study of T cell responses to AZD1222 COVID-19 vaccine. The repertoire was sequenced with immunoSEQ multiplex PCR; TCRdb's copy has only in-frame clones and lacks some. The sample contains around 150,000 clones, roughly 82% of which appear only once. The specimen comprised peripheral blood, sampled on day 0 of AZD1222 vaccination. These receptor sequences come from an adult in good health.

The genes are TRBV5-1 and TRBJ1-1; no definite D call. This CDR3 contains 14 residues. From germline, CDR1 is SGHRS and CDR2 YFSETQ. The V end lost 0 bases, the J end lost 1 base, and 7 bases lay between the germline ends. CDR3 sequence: CASSLGKPNTEAFF. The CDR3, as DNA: TGCGCCAGCAGCTTGGGTAAACCGAACACTGAAGCTTTCTTT.

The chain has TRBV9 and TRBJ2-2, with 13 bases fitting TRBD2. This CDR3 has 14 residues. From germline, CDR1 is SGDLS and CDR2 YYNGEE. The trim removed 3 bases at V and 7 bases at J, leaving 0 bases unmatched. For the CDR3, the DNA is TGTGCCAGCAGCGGACTAGCGGGGGGCGGGGAGCTGTTTTTT. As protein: CASSGLAGGGELFF. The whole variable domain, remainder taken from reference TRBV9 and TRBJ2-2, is DSGVTQTPKHLITATGQRVTLRCSPRSGDLSVYWYQQSLDQGLQFLIQYYNGEERAKGNILERFSAQQFPDLHSELNLSSLELGDSALYFCASSGLAGGGELFFGEGSRLTVL.

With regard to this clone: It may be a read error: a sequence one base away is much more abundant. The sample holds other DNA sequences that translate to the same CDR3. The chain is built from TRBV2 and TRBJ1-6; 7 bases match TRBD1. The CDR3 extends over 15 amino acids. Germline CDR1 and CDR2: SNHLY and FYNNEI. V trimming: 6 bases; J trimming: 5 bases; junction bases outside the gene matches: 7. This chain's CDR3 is CASRTGTVNNSPLHF. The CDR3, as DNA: TGTGCCAGCAGAACCGGGACAGTAAATAATTCACCCCTCCACTTT.

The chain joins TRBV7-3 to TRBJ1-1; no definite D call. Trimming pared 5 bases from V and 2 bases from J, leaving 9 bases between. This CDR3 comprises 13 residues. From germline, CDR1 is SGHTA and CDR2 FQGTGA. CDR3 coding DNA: TGTGCCAGCAGCCCCTTAAGAAACACTGAAGCTTTCTTT. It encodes CASSPLRNTEAFF.

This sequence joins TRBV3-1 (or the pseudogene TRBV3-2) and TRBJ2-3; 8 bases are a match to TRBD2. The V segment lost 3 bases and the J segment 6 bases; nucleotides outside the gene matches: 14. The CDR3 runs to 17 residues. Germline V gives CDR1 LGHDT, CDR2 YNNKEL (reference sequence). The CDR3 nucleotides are TGTGCCAGCAGCCACTACGGCAGCGGACTAGCCCCGGATACGCAGTATTTT. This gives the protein CASSHYGSGLAPDTQYF.

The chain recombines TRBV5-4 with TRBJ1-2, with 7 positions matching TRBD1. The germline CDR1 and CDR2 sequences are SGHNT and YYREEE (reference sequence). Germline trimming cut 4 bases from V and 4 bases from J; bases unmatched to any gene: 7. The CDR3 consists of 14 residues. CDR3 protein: CASSRAGTVYGYTF. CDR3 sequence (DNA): TGTGCCAGCAGCCGCGCCGGGACAGTCTATGGCTACACCTTC.

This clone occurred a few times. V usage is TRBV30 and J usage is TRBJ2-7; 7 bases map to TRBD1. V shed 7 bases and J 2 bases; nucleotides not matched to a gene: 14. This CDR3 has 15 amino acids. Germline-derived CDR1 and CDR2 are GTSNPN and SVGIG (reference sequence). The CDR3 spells CAFTLPDRFTYEQYF. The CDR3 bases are TGTGCCTTTACCCTCCCGGACAGGTTTACCTACGAGCAGTACTTC.

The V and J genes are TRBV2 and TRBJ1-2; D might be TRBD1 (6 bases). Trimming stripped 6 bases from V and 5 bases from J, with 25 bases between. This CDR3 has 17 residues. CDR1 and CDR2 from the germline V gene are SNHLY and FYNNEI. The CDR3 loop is CASSAQGRDTVTYGYTF. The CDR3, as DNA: TGTGCCAGCAGCGCCCAAGGCCGGGACACAGTTACTTATGGCTACACCTTC.